This TCR beta chain was found in a study of CD8 T cells in Susac syndrome. Reverse transcription of about 0.5 to 1 ug RNA was carried out with random hexamers. Amplification of TCR beta CDR3 was carried out by immunoSEQ multiplex PCR, which covered 54 Vbeta and 13 Jbeta segments. TCRdb redid the calling of the immunoSEQ multiplex PCR reads with MiXCR, one entry per CDR3 protein. The top ten hold 0.065% to 0.1% of the sample, which has about 150,000 distinct CDR3 sequences, roughly 94% seen once. Germline assignment: CDR1 SGHDN and CDR2 FVKESK. This CDR3 has 15 residues. V was pared by 5 bases and J by 3 bases, with 7 bases of the junction left unmatched. Sequencing of TCR beta was performed on blood CD8+ T cells and on blood CD4+ T cells. The controls were healthy donors who were matched for age and sex. TEMRA cells were enriched by FACS, and CD4+ and CD8+ T cells were negatively isolated.

This sequence originates from a human donor in good health. The J gene is TRBJ2-7, the V gene TRBV14; 10 bases are shared with TRBD1. The sequencing input was CD4+ T cells from PBMCs. CDR3 loop: CASSSLWDRGYEQYF. In nucleotides, the CDR3 is TGTGCCAGCAGCTCCCTGTGGGACAGGGGCTACGAGCAGTACTTC.